These 10 T cell receptor beta chains were all obtained from the same sample, sequenced in a study of immune evolution from preneoplasia to lung adenocarcinoma. This table comes from immunoSEQ multiplex PCR, and its TCRdb copy is limited to in-frame clones, with some not included. The sample yields 7,600 or so clones, 82% seen once. The sample comprised FFPE minimally invasive lung adenocarcinoma tissue. The receptors shown here come from a person between 65 and 79 years old with lung adenocarcinoma.

The chain employs TRBV28 and TRBJ1-6; 10 nucleotides align to TRBD1. Looked up from germline, CDR1 is MDHEN and CDR2 is SYDVKM. CDR3 size: 16 residues. V gave up 5 bases and J gave up 4 bases; unmatched junction bases: 5. CDR3 DNA: TGTGCCAGCAGTCGTCCGGGACAGGGGTATAATTCACCCCTCCACTTT. Protein: CASSRPGQGYNSPLHF.

The V call is TRBV28, the J call TRBJ2-1, with 8 bases lining up with TRBD2. Trimming took 6 bases from V and 2 from J; bases not matched to a gene: 3. Germline values: CDR1 MDHEN, CDR2 SYDVKM. This CDR3 region has 14 residues. The CDR3 sequence is CASSRGGPYNEQFF. CDR3 DNA: TGTGCCAGCAGCCGGGGGGGCCCCTACAATGAGCAGTTCTTC. Using reference TRBV28 and TRBJ2-1 for the parts outside the CDR3, the full variable domain is DVKVTQSSRYLVKRTGEKVFLECVQDMDHENMFWYRQDPGLGLRLIYFSYDVKMKEKGDIPEGYSVSREKKERFSLILESASTNQTSMYLCASSRGGPYNEQFFGPGTRLTVL.

The V call is TRBV11-2, the J call TRBJ2-3; TRBD2 is a possible D gene (5 bases). The CDR3 has 14 residues. The V and J ends lost 5 bases and 0 bases respectively, with 9 bases between them. Germline V lookup: CDR1 SGHAT, CDR2 FQNNGV. CDR3 in DNA: TGTGCCAGCAGCCCTGGACTGAGCACAGATACGCAGTATTTT. Its translation: CASSPGLSTDTQYF.

The chain links TRBV7-9 to TRBJ2-1; possible D gene TRBD1, 5 bases. Germline CDR1 is SEHNR and CDR2 is FQNEAQ (reference sequence). The CDR3 covers 13 residues. Between the trimmed V and J ends, which lost 6 bases and 7 bases, there was a span of 13 bases. CDR3 bases: TGTGCCAGCAGTCCAGGGATAGGGAATGAGCAGTTCTTC. Amino acids: CASSPGIGNEQFF. The whole variable domain, remainder taken from reference TRBV7-9 and TRBJ2-1, is DTGVSQNPRHKITKRGQNVTFRCDPISEHNRLYWYRQTLGQGPEFLTYFQNEAQLEKSRLLSDRFSAERPKGSFSTLEIQRTEQGDSAMYLCASSPGIGNEQFFGPGTRLTVL.

The CDR3 here is CASSFRGGAGTEAFF. DNA of the CDR3: TGTGCCAGCAGCTTTCGGGGGGGCGCGGGCACTGAAGCTTTCTTT. The chain uses TRBV11-2 and TRBJ1-1; tentatively, D is TRBD1 (6 bases). The V and J ends lost 3 bases and 4 bases respectively, with 15 bases between them. Germline V gene data show CDR1 as SGHAT and CDR2 as FQNNGV. This CDR3 spans 15 amino acids.

In DNA, the CDR3 is TGTGCCAGCAGCGAATGGAACACTGAAGCTTTCTTT. This codes for CASSEWNTEAFF. The chain links TRBV2 to TRBJ1-1; D not certain. The CDR3 is 12 amino acids. Trimming stripped 6 bases from V and 1 base from J, with 6 bases between. Germline CDR1 and CDR2: SNHLY and FYNNEI.

V and J are TRBV6-1 and TRBJ2-7; possibly TRBD2 for D (6 bases). Germline V gene data show CDR1 as MNHNS and CDR2 as SASEGT. The CDR3 is 15 amino acids. V was clipped by 11 bases and J by 3 bases, with 23 bases between them. CDR3 DNA: TGTGCCTGCGGGGTCCTACACGACAGCATCTACGAGCAGTACTTC. It encodes CACGVLHDSIYEQYF.

Only one count was recorded for this clone. CDR3 nucleotides: TGTGCCAGCAGCCGGAATAGCGGGGGCGGGACAGATACGCAGTATTTT. Its protein is CASSRNSGGGTDTQYF. The chain couples TRBV9 to TRBJ2-3; 9 bases match TRBD2. With V trimmed by 4 bases and J by 3 bases, 9 bases remained unmatched. The CDR3 runs to 16 residues. The germline gives CDR1 SGDLS, CDR2 YYNGEE.

V is TRBV7-3 and J is TRBJ2-3; TRBD1 is a possible D gene (5 bases). V was shortened by 2 bases and J by 2 bases, with 11 bases between the two germline ends. The V gene's germline CDR1 is SGHTA and CDR2 FQGTGA. The CDR3 is 15 residues long. The DNA of the CDR3 is TGTGCCAGCAGCTTATTGGGGCGTTTCACAGATACGCAGTATTTT. Its protein product is CASSLLGRFTDTQYF.

V and J are TRBV7-9 and TRBJ2-7, with TRBD1 matching over 9 bases. With V trimmed by 7 bases and J by 5 bases, 9 bases remained unmatched. Germline CDR1 is SEHNR and CDR2 is FQNEAQ (reference sequence). The CDR3 runs 14 residues. The CDR3 sequence: CASTTPGQGDEQYF. CDR3 coding DNA: TGTGCCAGCACAACCCCGGGACAGGGTGACGAGCAGTACTTC.